A selection of T cell receptor beta chains follows, all from one sample in a study of molecular identifiers for immune sequencing clone quantification. MiXCR, run by TCRdb on the PCR reads, gives a single entry per CDR3 protein. Of 460,000 or so distinct CDR3 sequences in the sample, around a fifth were seen once. Sequencing was carried out using naive CD8+ T cells from blood, with Jurkat cell RNA spiked in. The receptors originated from a human donor in good health. Some libraries in this study had Jurkat cell RNA spiked in. Each CDR3 is given with its conserved first and last residue. The D gene is left open where the match is weak. Clone size is not always given. Where it is, it says once, few, many or a class for expanded clones.

abundance: .
d_gene: .
j_gene: TRBJ1-6
v_gene: TRBV20-1
CDR3nt: TGCAGTGCCGGTCCCCACGCGATGGGTTCACCCCTCCACTTT
CDR3aa: CSAGPHAMGSPLHF

abundance: .
d_gene: TRBD1
j_gene: TRBJ1-4
v_gene: TRBV6-5
CDR3nt: TGTGCCAGCAGTTACTCGGGGGGAGGGGGCGAAAAACTGTTTTTT
CDR3aa: CASSYSGGGGEKLFF

abundance: .
d_gene: .
j_gene: TRBJ1-2
v_gene: TRBV7-6
CDR3nt: TGTGCCAGCAGCTTAGCGGGGGCTCAAGGCTACACCTTC
CDR3aa: CASSLAGAQGYTF

abundance: many
d_gene: TRBD1
j_gene: TRBJ1-5
v_gene: TRBV5-6
CDR3nt: TGTGCCAGCAGCTTGTACCGACAGGGGCCCAATCAGCCCCAGCATTTT
CDR3aa: CASSLYRQGPNQPQHF

abundance: many
d_gene: TRBD2
j_gene: TRBJ2-7
v_gene: TRBV7-2
CDR3nt: TGTGCCAGCAGCTTAGAGAGCGGGAGGCACGAGCAGTACTTC
CDR3aa: CASSLESGRHEQYF

abundance: many
d_gene: TRBD2
j_gene: TRBJ2-3
v_gene: TRBV3-1
CDR3nt: TGTGCCAGCAGCCAGACTAGCGATAGCACAGATACGCAGTATTTT
CDR3aa: CASSQTSDSTDTQYF

abundance: .
d_gene: .
j_gene: TRBJ2-1
v_gene: TRBV12-3/TRBV12-4
CDR3nt: TGTGCCAGCAGTTTACATGGGCAGGGTTACAATGAGCAGTTCTTC
CDR3aa: CASSLHGQGYNEQFF

abundance: many
d_gene: .
j_gene: TRBJ1-1
v_gene: TRBV7-9
CDR3nt: TGTGCCAGCAGTCCCTGGCGTGACACTGAAGCTTTCTTT
CDR3aa: CASSPWRDTEAFF

abundance: .
d_gene: .
j_gene: TRBJ1-1
v_gene: TRBV30
CDR3nt: TGTGCCTGGACCACCTGGGAAGGGACTGAAGCTTTCTTT
CDR3aa: CAWTTWEGTEAFF

abundance: .
d_gene: .
j_gene: TRBJ2-7
v_gene: TRBV27
CDR3nt: TGTGCCGGCAGTTTATCCAGCACCTACGAGCAGTACTTC
CDR3aa: CAGSLSSTYEQYF

abundance: few
d_gene: .
j_gene: TRBJ2-7
v_gene: TRBV4-3
CDR3nt: TGCGCCAGCAGCCAAGGAGAAGGGGCTCCCTACGAGCAGTACTTC
CDR3aa: CASSQGEGAPYEQYF

abundance: .
d_gene: .
j_gene: TRBJ2-2
v_gene: TRBV6-5
CDR3nt: TGTGCCAGCAGTACGACGGCTAGTTCTCGCACCGGGGAGCTGTTTTTT
CDR3aa: CASSTTASSRTGELFF

abundance: many
d_gene: .
j_gene: TRBJ2-7
v_gene: TRBV4-1
CDR3nt: TGCGCCAGCAGCCAAGATTCAGTACTCGAGCAGTACTTC
CDR3aa: CASSQDSVLEQYF

abundance: .
d_gene: TRBD2
j_gene: TRBJ2-5
v_gene: TRBV9
CDR3nt: TGTGCCAGCAGCGTAGATTCCCTAGCGGGAAAACAAGAGACCCAGTACTTC
CDR3aa: CASSVDSLAGKQETQYF

abundance: few
d_gene: TRBD1
j_gene: TRBJ1-4
v_gene: TRBV7-9
CDR3nt: TGTGCCAGCAGTTCCGCCGGACAGGGTTTTCTTGAAAAACTGTTTTTT
CDR3aa: CASSSAGQGFLEKLFF

abundance: .
d_gene: .
j_gene: TRBJ1-5
v_gene: TRBV27
CDR3nt: TGTGCCAGCAGCCACACGGACGTAGTCCGAGTTGGAGATCAGCCCCAGCATTTT
CDR3aa: CASSHTDVVRVGDQPQHF

abundance: many
d_gene: TRBD2
j_gene: TRBJ2-3
v_gene: TRBV11-2
CDR3nt: TGTGCCAGCAGCTTAGCACTAGCGGGAGGGTCAGATACGCAGTATTTT
CDR3aa: CASSLALAGGSDTQYF

abundance: few
d_gene: TRBD2
j_gene: TRBJ2-1
v_gene: TRBV11-2
CDR3nt: TGTGCCAGCAGCTTAGATAGGACTAGCGGGTACAATGAGCAGTTCTTC
CDR3aa: CASSLDRTSGYNEQFF

abundance: few
d_gene: TRBD2
j_gene: TRBJ2-7
v_gene: TRBV5-6
CDR3nt: TGTGCCAGCAGCGATATTCGGACTAGCGTGTCCTACGAGCAGTACTTC
CDR3aa: CASSDIRTSVSYEQYF

abundance: .
d_gene: .
j_gene: TRBJ2-2
v_gene: TRBV28
CDR3nt: TGTGCCGGCAGTTTAAGCCAGGCCGGGGAGCTGTTTTTT
CDR3aa: CAGSLSQAGELFF

abundance: few
d_gene: TRBD1
j_gene: TRBJ1-2
v_gene: TRBV7-9
CDR3nt: TGTGCCAGCAGCCACGGACAGGGAAACTATGGCTACACCTTC
CDR3aa: CASSHGQGNYGYTF

abundance: many
d_gene: .
j_gene: TRBJ1-1
v_gene: TRBV29-1
CDR3nt: TGCAGCGTTGTCCCCTGGACGAACACTGAAGCTTTCTTT
CDR3aa: CSVVPWTNTEAFF

abundance: .
d_gene: TRBD2
j_gene: TRBJ2-7
v_gene: TRBV6-2/TRBV6-3
CDR3nt: TGTGCCAGCAGTTACATGGCTAGCGGGAGAGGGCGCGAGCAGTACTTC
CDR3aa: CASSYMASGRGREQYF

abundance: few
d_gene: TRBD2
j_gene: TRBJ2-7
v_gene: TRBV29-1
CDR3nt: TGCAGCGTGCGGACTAGCGACTACGAGCAGTACTTC
CDR3aa: CSVRTSDYEQYF

abundance: many
d_gene: .
j_gene: TRBJ1-1
v_gene: TRBV7-9
CDR3nt: TGTGCCAGCAGCCTTATGACGCTTGAAGCTTTCTTT
CDR3aa: CASSLMTLEAFF

abundance: .
d_gene: .
j_gene: TRBJ1-2
v_gene: TRBV6-5
CDR3nt: TGTGCCAGCAGTTTGGGTGGGTCGCGGGGCTACACCTTC
CDR3aa: CASSLGGSRGYTF

abundance: few
d_gene: .
j_gene: TRBJ2-7
v_gene: TRBV5-6
CDR3nt: TGTGCCAGCAGCCCGGGGCAGAACCTTGACTACGAGCAGTACTTC
CDR3aa: CASSPGQNLDYEQYF

abundance: .
d_gene: TRBD1
j_gene: TRBJ1-1
v_gene: TRBV20-1
CDR3nt: TGCAGTGCTAAGAACGTCGACAGGGCGAACACTGAAGCTTTCTTT
CDR3aa: CSAKNVDRANTEAFF

abundance: .
d_gene: .
j_gene: TRBJ2-4
v_gene: TRBV6-5
CDR3nt: TGTGCCAGCAGTTACTCTTCAGGGACCGTTCAGTACTTC
CDR3aa: CASSYSSGTVQYF

abundance: .
d_gene: TRBD2
j_gene: TRBJ2-3
v_gene: TRBV7-9
CDR3nt: TGTGCCAGCAGCTTAGGTGATAGCGGGAGCTCAGATACGCAGTATTTT
CDR3aa: CASSLGDSGSSDTQYF

abundance: many
d_gene: TRBD1
j_gene: TRBJ1-5
v_gene: TRBV28
CDR3nt: TGTGCCAGCAGTGGACGGACAGGGAATCAGCCCCAGCATTTT
CDR3aa: CASSGRTGNQPQHF

abundance: few
d_gene: .
j_gene: TRBJ2-3
v_gene: TRBV13
CDR3nt: TGTGCCAGCAGCTCCCGGGACTCTCTGGATACGCAGTATTTT
CDR3aa: CASSSRDSLDTQYF

abundance: many
d_gene: TRBD1
j_gene: TRBJ1-2
v_gene: TRBV7-9
CDR3nt: TGTGCCAGCAGCTGGGAGGGGGCCTATGGCTACACCTTC
CDR3aa: CASSWEGAYGYTF

abundance: many
d_gene: .
j_gene: TRBJ1-1
v_gene: TRBV29-1
CDR3nt: TGCAGCGTTGAAGATCCACGGGGCACTGAAGCTTTCTTT
CDR3aa: CSVEDPRGTEAFF

abundance: .
d_gene: TRBD2
j_gene: TRBJ2-1
v_gene: TRBV20-1
CDR3nt: TGCATTGCTAGCAGTCTAGCGGAAACTTACAATGAGCAGTTCTTC
CDR3aa: CIASSLAETYNEQFF

abundance: .
d_gene: .
j_gene: TRBJ2-3
v_gene: TRBV28
CDR3nt: TGTGCCAGCAGTTTAGGGTCAGCTGATATGCAGTATTTT
CDR3aa: CASSLGSADMQYF

abundance: .
d_gene: .
j_gene: TRBJ2-7
v_gene: TRBV27
CDR3nt: TGTGCCAGCAGTTTTTCCTCCCACTACGAGCAGTACTTC
CDR3aa: CASSFSSHYEQYF

abundance: .
d_gene: .
j_gene: TRBJ1-1
v_gene: TRBV29-1
CDR3nt: TGCAGCGCTGTTGTTAACACTGAAGCTTTCTTT
CDR3aa: CSAVVNTEAFF